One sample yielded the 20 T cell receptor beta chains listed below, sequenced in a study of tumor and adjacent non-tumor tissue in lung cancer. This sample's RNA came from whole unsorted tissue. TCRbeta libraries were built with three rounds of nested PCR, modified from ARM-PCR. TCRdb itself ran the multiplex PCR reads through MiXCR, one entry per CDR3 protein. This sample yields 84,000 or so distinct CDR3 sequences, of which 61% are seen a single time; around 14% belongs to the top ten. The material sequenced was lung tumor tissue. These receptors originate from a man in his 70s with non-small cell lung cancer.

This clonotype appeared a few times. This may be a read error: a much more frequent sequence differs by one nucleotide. CDR3: CASTLSGGRTDMQYF. CDR3 bases: TGTGCCAGCACCCTTAGCGGGGGGAGGACAGATATGCAGTATTTT. This chain joins TRBV2 and TRBJ2-3; 10 nucleotides line up with TRBD2. Germline-derived CDR1 and CDR2 are SNHLY and FYNNEI. CDR3 size: 15 residues.

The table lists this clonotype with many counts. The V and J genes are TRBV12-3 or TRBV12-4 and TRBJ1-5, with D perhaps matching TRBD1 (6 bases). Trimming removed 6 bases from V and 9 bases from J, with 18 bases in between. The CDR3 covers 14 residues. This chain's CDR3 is CASSLEAGETPQHF. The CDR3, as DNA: TGTGCCAGCAGCCTAGAGGCAGGGGAGACGCCCCAGCATTTT.

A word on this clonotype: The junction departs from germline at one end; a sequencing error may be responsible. CDR3: CASSALRRGVNEKLFF. In nucleotides, the CDR3 is TGTGCTAGCAGTGCCCTTAGGAGAGGTGTCAATGAAAAACTGTTTTTT. This chain uses TRBV6-6 with TRBJ1-4; the D is unclear. The length of the CDR3 is 16 residues. Germline V CDR1 and CDR2: MNHNY, SVGAGI (reference sequence).

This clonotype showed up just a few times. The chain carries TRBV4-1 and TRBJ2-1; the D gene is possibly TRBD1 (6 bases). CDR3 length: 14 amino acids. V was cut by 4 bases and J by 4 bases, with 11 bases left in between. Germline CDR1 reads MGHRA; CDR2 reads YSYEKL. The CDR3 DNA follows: TGCGCCAGCAGCCGGCGGACAGCTTACAATGAGCAGTTCTTC. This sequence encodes CASSRRTAYNEQFF.

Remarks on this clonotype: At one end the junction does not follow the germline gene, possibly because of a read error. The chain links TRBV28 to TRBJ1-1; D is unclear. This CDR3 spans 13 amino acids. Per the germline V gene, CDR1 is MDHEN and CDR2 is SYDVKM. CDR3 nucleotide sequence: TGTACCAGCAGTTTATCTAGCAGGATAGAAGCTTTCTTT. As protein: CTSSLSSRIEAFF. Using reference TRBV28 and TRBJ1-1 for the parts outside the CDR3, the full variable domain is DVKVTQSSRYLVKRTGEKVFLECVQDMDHENMFWYRQDPGLGLRLIYFSYDVKMKEKGDIPEGYSVSREKKERFSLILESASTNQTSMYLCTSSLSSRIEAFFGQGTRLTVV.

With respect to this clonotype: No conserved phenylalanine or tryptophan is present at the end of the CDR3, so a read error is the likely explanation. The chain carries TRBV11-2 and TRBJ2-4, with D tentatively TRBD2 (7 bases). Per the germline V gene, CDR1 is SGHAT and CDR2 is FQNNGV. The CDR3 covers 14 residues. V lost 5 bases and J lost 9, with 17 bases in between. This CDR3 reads CASSLPGGRSIQYI. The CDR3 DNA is TGTGCCAGCAGCCTGCCGGGGGGCAGAAGCATTCAGTACATC.

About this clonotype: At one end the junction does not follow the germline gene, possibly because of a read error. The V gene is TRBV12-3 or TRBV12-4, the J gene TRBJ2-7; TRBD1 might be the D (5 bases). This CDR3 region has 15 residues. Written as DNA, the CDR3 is TGTGCCAGCAGCCCGATGGGGAAGGGGATTACCGAGCGGTACTTC. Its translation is CASSPMGKGITERYF.

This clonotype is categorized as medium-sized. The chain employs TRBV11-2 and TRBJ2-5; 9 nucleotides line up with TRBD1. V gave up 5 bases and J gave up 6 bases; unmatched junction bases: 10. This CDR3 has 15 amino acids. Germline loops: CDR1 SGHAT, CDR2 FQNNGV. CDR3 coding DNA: TGTGCCAGCAGCACAACGGGACAGGGCTTACAGACCCAGTACTTC. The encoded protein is CASSTTGQGLQTQYF.

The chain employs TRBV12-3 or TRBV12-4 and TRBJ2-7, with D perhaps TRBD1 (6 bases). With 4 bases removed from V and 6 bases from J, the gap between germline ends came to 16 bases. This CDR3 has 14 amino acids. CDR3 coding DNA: TGTGCCAGCAGTTCGTCGAACAGGGACGGCGAGCAGTACTTC. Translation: CASSSSNRDGEQYF.

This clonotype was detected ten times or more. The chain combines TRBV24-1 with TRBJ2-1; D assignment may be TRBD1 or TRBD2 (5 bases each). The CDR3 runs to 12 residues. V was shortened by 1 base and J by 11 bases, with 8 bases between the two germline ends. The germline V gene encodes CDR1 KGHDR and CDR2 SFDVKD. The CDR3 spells CATSDFRDQQFF. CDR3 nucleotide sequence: TGTGCCACCAGTGATTTCAGGGACCAGCAGTTCTTC.

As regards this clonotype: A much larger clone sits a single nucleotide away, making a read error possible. The CDR3 DNA follows: TGTGCCAGCAGCCAATTAACTCGGAGAGCTTTCTTT. Translation: CASSQLTRRAFF. The rearrangement links TRBV14 to TRBJ1-1; D gene ambiguous. The CDR3 runs 12 residues. Trimming stripped 2 bases from V and 10 bases from J, with 11 bases between. In germline, CDR1 is SGHDN, CDR2 FVKESK. Looking up the rest from reference TRBV14 and TRBJ1-1 gives the full variable domain: EAGVTQFPSHSVIEKGQTVTLRCDPISGHDNLYWYRRVMGKEIKFLLHFVKESKQDESGMPNNRFLAERTGGTYSTLKVQPAELEDSGVYFCASSQLTRRAFFGQGTRLTVV.

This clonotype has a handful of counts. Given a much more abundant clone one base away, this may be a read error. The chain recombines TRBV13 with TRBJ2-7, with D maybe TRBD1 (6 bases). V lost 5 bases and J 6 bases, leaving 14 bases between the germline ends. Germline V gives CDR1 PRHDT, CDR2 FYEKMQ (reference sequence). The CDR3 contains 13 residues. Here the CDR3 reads CASSTPGASEQYF. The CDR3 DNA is TGTGCCAGCAGCACACCAGGGGCTTCCGAGCAGTACTTC.

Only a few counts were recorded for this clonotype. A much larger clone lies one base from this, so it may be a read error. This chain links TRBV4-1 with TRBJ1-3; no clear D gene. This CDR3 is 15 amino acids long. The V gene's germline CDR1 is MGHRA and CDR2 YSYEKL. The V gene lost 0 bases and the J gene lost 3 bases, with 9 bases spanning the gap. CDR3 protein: CASSQDLGIGNTIYF. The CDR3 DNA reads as TGCGCCAGCAGCCAAGATCTCGGGATTGGAAACACCATATATTTT.

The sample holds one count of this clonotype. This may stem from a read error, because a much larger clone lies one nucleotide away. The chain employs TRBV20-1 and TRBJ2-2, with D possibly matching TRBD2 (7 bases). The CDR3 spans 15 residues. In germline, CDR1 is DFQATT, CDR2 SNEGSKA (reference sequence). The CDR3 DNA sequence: TGCAATGCACGGGCGGGGGCCTGGAACACCGGGGAGCTGTTTTTT. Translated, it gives CNARAGAWNTGELFF.

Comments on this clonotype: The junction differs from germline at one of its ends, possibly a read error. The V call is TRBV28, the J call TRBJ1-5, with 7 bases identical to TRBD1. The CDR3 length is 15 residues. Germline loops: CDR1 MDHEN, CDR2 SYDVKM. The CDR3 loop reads CASSVGVQGDQAQHF. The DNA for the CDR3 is TGTGCCAGCAGTGTCGGGGTTCAGGGGGATCAGGCCCAGCATTTT. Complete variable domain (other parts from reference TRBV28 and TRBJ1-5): DVKVTQSSRYLVKRTGEKVFLECVQDMDHENMFWYRQDPGLGLRLIYFSYDVKMKEKGDIPEGYSVSREKKERFSLILESASTNQTSMYLCASSVGVQGDQAQHFGDGTRLSIL.

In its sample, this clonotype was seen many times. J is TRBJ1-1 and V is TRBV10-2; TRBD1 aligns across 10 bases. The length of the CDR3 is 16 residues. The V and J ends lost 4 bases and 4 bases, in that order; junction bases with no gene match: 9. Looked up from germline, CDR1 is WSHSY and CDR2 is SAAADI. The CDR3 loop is CASSGGPGTGATEAFF. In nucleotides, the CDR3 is TGCGCCAGCAGTGGGGGACCCGGGACAGGGGCCACTGAAGCTTTCTTT.

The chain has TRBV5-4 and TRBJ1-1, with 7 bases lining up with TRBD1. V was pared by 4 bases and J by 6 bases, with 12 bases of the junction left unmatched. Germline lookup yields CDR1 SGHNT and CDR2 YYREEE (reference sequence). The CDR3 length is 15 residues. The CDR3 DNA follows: TGTGCCAGCAGCATGGCTGGGACAGCAGGCTCTGAAGCTTTCTTT. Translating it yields CASSMAGTAGSEAFF.

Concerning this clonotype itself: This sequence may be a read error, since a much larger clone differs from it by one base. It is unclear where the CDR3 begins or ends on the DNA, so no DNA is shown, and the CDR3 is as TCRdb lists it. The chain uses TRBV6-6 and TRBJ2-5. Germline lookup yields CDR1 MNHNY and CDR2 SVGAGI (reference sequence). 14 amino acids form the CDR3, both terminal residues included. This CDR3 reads CASSSSVTRESQYF.

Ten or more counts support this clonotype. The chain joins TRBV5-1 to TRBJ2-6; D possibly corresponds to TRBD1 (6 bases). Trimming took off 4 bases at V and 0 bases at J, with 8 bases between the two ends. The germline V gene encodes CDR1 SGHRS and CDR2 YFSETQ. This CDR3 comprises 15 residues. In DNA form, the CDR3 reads TGCGCCAGCAGCCCGGACAGCTCTGGGGCCAACGTCCTGACTTTC. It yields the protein CASSPDSSGANVLTF.

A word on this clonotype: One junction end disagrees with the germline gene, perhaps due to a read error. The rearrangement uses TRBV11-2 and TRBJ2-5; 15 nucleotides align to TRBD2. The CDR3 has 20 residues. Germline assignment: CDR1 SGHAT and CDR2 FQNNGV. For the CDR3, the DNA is TGTGCCAGCAGCTCGGGGTTCGGACTAGCGGGGGGGGGGATCCAAGGGACCCAGTACTTC. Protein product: CASSSGFGLAGGGIQGTQYF.